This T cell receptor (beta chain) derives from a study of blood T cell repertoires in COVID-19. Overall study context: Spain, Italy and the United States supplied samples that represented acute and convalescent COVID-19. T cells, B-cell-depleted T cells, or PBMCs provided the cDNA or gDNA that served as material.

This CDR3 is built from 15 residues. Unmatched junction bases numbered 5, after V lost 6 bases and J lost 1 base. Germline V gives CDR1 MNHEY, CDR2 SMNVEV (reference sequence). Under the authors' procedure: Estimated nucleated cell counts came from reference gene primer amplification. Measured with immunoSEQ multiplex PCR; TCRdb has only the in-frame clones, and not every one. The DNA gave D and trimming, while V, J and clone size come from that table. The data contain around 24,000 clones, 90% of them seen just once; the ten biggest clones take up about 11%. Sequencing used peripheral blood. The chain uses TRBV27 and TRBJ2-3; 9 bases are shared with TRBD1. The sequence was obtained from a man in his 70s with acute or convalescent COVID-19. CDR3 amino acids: CASRKWDRGTDTQYF. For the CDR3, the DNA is TGTGCCAGCAGGAAGTGGGACAGGGGCACAGATACGCAGTATTTT.